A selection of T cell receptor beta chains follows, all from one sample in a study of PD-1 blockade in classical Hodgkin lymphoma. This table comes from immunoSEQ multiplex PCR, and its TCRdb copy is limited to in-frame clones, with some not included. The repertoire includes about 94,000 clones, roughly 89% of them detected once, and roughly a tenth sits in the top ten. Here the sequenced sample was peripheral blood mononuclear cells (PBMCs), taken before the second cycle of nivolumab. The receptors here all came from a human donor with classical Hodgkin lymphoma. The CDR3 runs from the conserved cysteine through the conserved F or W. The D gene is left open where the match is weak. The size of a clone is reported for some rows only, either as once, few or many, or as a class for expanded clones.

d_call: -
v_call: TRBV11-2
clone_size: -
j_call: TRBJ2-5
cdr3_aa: CASSRRGQETQYF
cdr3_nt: TGTGCCAGCAGCCGCAGGGGACAAGAGACCCAGTACTTC

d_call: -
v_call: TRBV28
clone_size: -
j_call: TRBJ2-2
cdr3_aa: CASSLGSVNTGELFF
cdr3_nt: TGTGCCAGCAGTCTAGGGTCTGTAAACACCGGGGAGCTGTTTTTT

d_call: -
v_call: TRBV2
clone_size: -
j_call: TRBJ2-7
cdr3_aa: CASSAGVRSSYEQYF
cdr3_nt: TGTGCCAGCAGCGCAGGGGTCCGCAGCTCCTACGAGCAGTACTTC

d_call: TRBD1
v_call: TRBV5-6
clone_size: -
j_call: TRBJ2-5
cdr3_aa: CASSPRQGNSGETQYF
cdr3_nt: TGTGCCAGCAGCCCACGACAGGGGAATAGCGGAGAGACCCAGTACTTC

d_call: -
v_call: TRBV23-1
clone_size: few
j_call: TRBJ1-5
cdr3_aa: CASRDSENQPQHF
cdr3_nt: TGCGCCAGCAGGGACAGTGAGAATCAGCCCCAGCATTTT

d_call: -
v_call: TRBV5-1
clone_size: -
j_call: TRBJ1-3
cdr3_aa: CASSPKGGDGNTIYF
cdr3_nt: TGCGCCAGCAGCCCCAAGGGAGGGGACGGAAACACCATATATTTT

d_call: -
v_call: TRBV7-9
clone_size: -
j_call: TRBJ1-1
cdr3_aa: CASRRPVGGVTEAFF
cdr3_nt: TGTGCCAGCAGACGACCTGTGGGGGGAGTCACTGAAGCTTTCTTT

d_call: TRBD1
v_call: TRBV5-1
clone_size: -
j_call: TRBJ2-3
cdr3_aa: CASSRHGQGDSGDTQYF
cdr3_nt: TGCGCCAGCAGCCGACACGGACAGGGGGATTCGGGAGATACGCAGTATTTT

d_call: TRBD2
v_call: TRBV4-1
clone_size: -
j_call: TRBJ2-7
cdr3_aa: CASSRQAELAGGRYEQYF
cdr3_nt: TGCGCCAGCAGCCGTCAAGCGGAGCTAGCGGGGGGTCGGTACGAGCAGTACTTC

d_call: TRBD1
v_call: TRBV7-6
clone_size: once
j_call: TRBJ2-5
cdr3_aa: CASSWGQGTETQYF
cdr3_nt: TGTGCCAGCAGCTGGGGACAGGGGACAGAGACCCAGTACTTC

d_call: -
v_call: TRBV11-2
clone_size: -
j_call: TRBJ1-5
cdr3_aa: CASSWKGSNQPQHF
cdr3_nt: TGTGCCAGCAGCTGGAAAGGGAGCAATCAGCCCCAGCATTTT

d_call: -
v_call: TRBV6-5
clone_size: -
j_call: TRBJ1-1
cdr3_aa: CASSPGTDTEAFF
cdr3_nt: TGTGCCAGCAGCCCTGGGACCGACACTGAAGCTTTCTTT

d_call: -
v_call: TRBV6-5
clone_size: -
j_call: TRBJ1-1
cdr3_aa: CASSFGRNTEAFF
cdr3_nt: TGTGCCAGCAGTTTCGGACGGAACACTGAAGCTTTCTTT

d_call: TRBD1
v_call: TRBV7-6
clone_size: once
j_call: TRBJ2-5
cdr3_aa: CASSGQGFTETQYF
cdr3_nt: TGTGCCAGCAGCGGACAGGGGTTCACAGAGACCCAGTACTTC

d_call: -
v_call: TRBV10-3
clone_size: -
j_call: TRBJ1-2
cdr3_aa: CAISEQGWGTTNNYGYTF
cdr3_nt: TGTGCCATCAGTGAGCAGGGTTGGGGGACAACTAATAACTATGGCTACACCTTC

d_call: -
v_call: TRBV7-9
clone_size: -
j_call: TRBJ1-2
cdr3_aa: CASSLAGSKNYGYTF
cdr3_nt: TGTGCCAGCAGCTTAGCCGGCAGCAAAAACTATGGCTACACCTTC

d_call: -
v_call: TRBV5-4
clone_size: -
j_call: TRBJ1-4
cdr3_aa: CASSSDGPNEKLFF
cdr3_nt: TGTGCCAGCAGCTCCGACGGCCCCAATGAAAAACTGTTTTTT

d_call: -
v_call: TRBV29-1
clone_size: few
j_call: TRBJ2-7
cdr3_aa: CSVGRDRDEQYF
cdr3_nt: TGCAGCGTAGGAAGGGATCGCGACGAGCAGTACTTC

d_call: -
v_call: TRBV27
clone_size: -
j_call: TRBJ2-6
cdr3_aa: CASSPGGGANVLTF
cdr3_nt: TGTGCCAGCAGCCCCGGGGGTGGGGCCAACGTCCTGACTTTC

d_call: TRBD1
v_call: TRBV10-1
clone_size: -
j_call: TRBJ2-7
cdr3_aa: CASSVQGATYEQYF
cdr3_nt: TGCGCCAGCAGTGTCCAGGGGGCGACCTACGAGCAGTACTTC

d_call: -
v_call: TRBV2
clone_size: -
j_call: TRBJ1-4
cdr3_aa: CASSRLDSRLNEKLFF
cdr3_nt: TGTGCCAGCAGCCGCCTTGACAGCCGACTTAATGAAAAACTGTTTTTT

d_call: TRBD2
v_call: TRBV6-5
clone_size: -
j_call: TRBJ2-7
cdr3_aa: CASSYSMLAGEDEQYF
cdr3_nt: TGTGCCAGCAGTTACTCGATGTTAGCGGGGGAGGACGAGCAGTACTTC

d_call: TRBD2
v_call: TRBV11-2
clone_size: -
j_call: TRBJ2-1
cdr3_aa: CASSLVGGSGFDNEQFF
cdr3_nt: TGTGCCAGCAGCTTAGTGGGAGGGAGTGGATTTGACAATGAGCAGTTCTTC

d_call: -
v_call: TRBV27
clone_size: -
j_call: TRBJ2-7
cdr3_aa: CASSLVQGGYEQYF
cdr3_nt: TGTGCCAGCAGTTTAGTGCAGGGGGGCTACGAGCAGTACTTC

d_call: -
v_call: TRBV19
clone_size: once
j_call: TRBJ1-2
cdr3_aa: CASSTWTAGYTF
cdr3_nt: TGTGCCAGTAGTACCTGGACAGCCGGCTACACCTTC

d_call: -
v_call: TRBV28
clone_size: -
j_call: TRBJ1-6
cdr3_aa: CASSFGSSTSSYNSPLHF
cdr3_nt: TGTGCCAGCAGTTTTGGTTCGTCTACGAGCTCCTATAATTCACCCCTCCACTTT

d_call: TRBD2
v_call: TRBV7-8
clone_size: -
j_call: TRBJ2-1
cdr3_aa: CASSTGTRGEQFF
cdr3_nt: TGTGCCAGCAGCACCGGGACTAGAGGTGAGCAGTTCTTC

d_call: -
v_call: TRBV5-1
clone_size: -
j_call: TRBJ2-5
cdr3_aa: CASSLYGQETQYF
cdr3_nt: TGCGCCAGCAGCTTGTATGGACAAGAGACCCAGTACTTC

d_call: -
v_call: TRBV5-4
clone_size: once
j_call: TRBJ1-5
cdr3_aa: CASSVSEETYSNQPQHF
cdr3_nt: TGTGCCAGCAGCGTCTCCGAGGAGACTTATAGCAATCAGCCCCAGCATTTT

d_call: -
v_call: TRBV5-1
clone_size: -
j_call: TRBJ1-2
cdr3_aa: CASSQTGPRNGGYTF
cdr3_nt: TGCGCCAGCAGCCAAACCGGGCCAAGGAATGGTGGCTACACCTTC